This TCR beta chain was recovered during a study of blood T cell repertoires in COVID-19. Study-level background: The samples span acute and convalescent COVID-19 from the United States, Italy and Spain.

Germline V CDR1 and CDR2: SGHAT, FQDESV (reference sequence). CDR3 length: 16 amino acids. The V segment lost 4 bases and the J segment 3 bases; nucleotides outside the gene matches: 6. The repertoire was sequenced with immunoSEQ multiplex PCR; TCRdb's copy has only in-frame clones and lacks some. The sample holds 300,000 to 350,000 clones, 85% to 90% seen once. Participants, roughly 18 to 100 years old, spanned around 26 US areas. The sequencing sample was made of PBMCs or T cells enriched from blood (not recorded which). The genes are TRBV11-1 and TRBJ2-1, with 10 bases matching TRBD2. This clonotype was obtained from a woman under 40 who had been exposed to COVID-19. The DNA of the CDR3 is TGTGCCAGCAGCTCCGGACTAGCGGTAATCTACAATGAGCAGTTCTTC. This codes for CASSSGLAVIYNEQFF.